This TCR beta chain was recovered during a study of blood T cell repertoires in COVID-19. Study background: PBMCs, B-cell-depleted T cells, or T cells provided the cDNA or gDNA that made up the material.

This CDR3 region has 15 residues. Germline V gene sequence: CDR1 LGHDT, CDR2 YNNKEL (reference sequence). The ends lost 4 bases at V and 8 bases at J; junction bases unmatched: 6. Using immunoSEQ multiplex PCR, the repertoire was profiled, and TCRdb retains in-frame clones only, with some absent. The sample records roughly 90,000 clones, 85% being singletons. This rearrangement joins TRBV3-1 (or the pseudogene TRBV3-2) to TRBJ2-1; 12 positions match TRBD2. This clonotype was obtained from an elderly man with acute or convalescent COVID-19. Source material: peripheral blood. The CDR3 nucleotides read TGTGCCAGCAGCCTGGGACTAGCGGGTACCGATGAGCAGTTCTTC. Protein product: CASSLGLAGTDEQFF.